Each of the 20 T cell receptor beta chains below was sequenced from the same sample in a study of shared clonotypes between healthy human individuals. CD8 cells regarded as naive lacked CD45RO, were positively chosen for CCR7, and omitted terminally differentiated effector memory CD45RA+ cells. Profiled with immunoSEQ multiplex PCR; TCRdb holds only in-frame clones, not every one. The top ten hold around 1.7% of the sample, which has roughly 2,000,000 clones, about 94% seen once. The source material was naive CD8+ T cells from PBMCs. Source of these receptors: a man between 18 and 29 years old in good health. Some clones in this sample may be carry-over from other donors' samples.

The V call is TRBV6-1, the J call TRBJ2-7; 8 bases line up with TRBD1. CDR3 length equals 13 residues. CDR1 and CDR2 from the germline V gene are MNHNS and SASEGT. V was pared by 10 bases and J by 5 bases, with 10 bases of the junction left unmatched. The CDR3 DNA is TGTGCCATTCGGACAGGGATCACCCACGAGCAGTACTTC. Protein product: CAIRTGITHEQYF.

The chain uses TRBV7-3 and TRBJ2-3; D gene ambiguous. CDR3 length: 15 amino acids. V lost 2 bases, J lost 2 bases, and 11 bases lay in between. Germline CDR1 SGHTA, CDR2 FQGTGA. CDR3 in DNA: TGTGCCAGCAGCTTAGGGGTTGGGGTCACAGATACGCAGTATTTT. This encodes CASSLGVGVTDTQYF. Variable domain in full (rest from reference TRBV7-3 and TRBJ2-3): GAGVSQTPSNKVTEKGKYVELRCDPISGHTALYWYRQSLGQGPEFLIYFQGTGAADDSGLPNDRFFAVRPEGSVSTLKIQRTERGDSAVYLCASSLGVGVTDTQYFGPGTRLTVL.

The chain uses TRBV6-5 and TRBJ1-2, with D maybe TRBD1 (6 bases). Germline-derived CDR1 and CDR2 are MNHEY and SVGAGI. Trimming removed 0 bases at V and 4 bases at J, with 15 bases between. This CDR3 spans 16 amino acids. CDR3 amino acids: CASSYSNGGPLYGYTF. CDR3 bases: TGTGCCAGCAGTTACTCGAACGGGGGCCCACTCTATGGCTACACCTTC.

CDR3 nucleotides: TGTGCCAGCAGTTTATACCAGGGCGCCTATGGCTACACCTTC. This codes for CASSLYQGAYGYTF. The chain couples TRBV28 to TRBJ1-2; weak D call: TRBD1 (5 bases). The V end lost 1 base, the J end lost 4 bases, and 10 bases lay between the germline ends. This CDR3 contains 14 residues. The germline V gene has CDR1 MDHEN and CDR2 SYDVKM.

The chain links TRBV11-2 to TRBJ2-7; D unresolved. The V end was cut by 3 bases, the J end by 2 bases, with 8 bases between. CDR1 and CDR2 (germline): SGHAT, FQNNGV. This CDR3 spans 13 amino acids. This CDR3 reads CASSFTPTYEQYF. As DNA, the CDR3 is TGTGCCAGCAGCTTCACCCCCACCTACGAGCAGTACTTC.

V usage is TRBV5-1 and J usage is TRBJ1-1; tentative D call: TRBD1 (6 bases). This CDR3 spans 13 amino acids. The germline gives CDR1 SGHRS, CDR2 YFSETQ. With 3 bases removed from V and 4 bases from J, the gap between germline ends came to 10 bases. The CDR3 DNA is TGCGCCAGCAGCTACGGGGGGGCCACTGAAGCTTTCTTT. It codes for CASSYGGATEAFF.

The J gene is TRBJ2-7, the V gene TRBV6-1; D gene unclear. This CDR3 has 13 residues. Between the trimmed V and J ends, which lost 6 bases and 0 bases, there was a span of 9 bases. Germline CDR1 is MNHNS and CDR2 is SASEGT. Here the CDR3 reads CASRGWLSYEQYF. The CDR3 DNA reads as TGTGCCAGCAGAGGTTGGCTCTCCTACGAGCAGTACTTC.

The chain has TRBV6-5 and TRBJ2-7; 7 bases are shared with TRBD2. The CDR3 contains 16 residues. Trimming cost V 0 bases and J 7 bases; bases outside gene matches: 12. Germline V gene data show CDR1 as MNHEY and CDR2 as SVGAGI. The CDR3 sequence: CASSYSVEGGPGEQYF. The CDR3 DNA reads TGTGCCAGCAGTTACTCGGTGGAGGGAGGGCCCGGGGAGCAGTACTTC.

Here the CDR3 DNA reads TGTGCCAGCAGCCCACCGACTAGCGGGAGAATCAATGAGCAGTTCTTC. Protein product: CASSPPTSGRINEQFF. This rearrangement joins TRBV7-9 to TRBJ2-1; 12 bases fit TRBD2. Germline CDR1 is SEHNR and CDR2 is FQNEAQ (reference sequence). There are 16 residues in the CDR3. V trimming: 5 bases; J trimming: 6 bases; junction bases outside the gene matches: 8.

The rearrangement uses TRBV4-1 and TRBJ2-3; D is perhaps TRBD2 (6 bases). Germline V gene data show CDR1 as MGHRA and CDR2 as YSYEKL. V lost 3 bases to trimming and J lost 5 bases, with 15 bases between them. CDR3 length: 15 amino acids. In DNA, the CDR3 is TGCGCCAGCAGCCATGGGGGGAGGTTTGGAGATACGCAGTATTTT. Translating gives CASSHGGRFGDTQYF.

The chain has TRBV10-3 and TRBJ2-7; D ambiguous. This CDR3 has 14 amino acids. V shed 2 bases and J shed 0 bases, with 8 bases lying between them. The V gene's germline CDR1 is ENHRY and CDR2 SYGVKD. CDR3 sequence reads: CAISERESSYEQYF. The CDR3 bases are TGTGCCATCAGTGAGCGAGAAAGCTCCTACGAGCAGTACTTC.

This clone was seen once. CDR3 protein: CASSFAAPGPWYGYTF. CDR3 bases: TGTGCCAGCAGTTTCGCAGCCCCCGGACCTTGGTATGGCTACACCTTC. This chain uses TRBV27 with TRBJ1-2, with D unclear. This CDR3 spans 16 amino acids. With 3 bases removed from V and 5 bases from J, the gap between germline ends came to 19 bases. The germline V gene encodes CDR1 MNHEY and CDR2 SMNVEV (reference sequence).

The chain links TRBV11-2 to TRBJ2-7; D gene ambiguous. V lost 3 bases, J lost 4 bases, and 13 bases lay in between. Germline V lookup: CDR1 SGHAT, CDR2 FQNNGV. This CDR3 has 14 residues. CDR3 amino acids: CASSFRTASYEQYF. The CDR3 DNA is TGTGCCAGCAGCTTTAGGACCGCGTCGTACGAGCAGTACTTC.

Here the CDR3 DNA reads TGTGCCAGCAGCGTAGGGGCTAGCGGGAGTACTGGGGCCAACGTCCTGACTTTC. It encodes CASSVGASGSTGANVLTF. V is TRBV9 and J is TRBJ2-6, with 10 bases identical to TRBD2. Trimming cost V 0 bases and J 2 bases; bases outside gene matches: 5. The germline CDR1 and CDR2 sequences are SGDLS and YYNGEE. This CDR3 region has 18 residues.

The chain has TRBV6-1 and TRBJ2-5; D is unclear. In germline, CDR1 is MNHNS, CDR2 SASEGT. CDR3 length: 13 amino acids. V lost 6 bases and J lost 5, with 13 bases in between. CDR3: CASRGPRRETQYF. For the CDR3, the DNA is TGTGCCAGCAGAGGACCCCGGCGGGAGACCCAGTACTTC.

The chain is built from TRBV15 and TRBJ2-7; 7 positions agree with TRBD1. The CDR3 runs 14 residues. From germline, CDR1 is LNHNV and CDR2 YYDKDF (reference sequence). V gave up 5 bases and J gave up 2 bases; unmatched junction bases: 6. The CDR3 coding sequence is TGTGCCACCAGCTTACGAGGGACAGCCTACGAGCAGTACTTC. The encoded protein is CATSLRGTAYEQYF.

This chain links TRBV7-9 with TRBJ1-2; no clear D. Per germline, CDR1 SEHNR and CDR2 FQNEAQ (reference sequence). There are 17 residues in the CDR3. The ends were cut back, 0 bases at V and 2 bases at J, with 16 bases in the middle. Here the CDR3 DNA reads TGTGCCAGCAGCTTAGCTGGTCCGGGAGCGGGGAACTATGGCTACACCTTC. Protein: CASSLAGPGAGNYGYTF.

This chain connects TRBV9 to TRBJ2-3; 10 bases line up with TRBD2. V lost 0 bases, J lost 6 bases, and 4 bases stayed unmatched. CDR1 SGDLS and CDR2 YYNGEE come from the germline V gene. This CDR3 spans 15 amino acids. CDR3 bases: TGTGCCAGCAGCGTAGTACAGCGGGAGGGGGATACGCAGTATTTT. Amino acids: CASSVVQREGDTQYF.

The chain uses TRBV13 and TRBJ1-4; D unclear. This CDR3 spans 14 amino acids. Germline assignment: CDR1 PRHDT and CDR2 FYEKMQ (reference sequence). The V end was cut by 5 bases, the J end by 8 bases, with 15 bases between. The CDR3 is CASSHAVGGEKLFF. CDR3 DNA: TGTGCCAGCAGCCATGCCGTTGGCGGCGAAAAACTGTTTTTT.

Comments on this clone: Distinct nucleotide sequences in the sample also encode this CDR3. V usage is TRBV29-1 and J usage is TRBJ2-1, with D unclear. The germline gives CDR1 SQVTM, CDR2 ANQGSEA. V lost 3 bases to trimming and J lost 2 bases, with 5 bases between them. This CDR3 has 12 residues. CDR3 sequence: CSVEKTYNEQFF. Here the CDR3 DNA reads TGCAGCGTTGAGAAAACCTACAATGAGCAGTTCTTC.